The 2 T cell receptor beta chains reported below all come from one sample, sequenced in a study of blood T cell repertoires in COVID-19. Sequenced by immunoSEQ multiplex PCR; TCRdb stores in-frame clones only, minus some. This sample yields 300,000 to 450,000 clones, of which around 87% are seen a single time; roughly 10% belongs to the top ten. Sequencing was performed on peripheral blood. These TCRs come from a woman aged 25-40 years with COVID-19, enrolled during active disease.

This clone has a single count. In DNA form, the CDR3 reads TGCAGCGTTGTTAGGGGAGAGACCCAGTACTTC. It yields the protein CSVVRGETQYF. V gene TRBV29-1 combines with J gene TRBJ2-5; possibly TRBD1 for D (5 bases). CDR3 length: 11 amino acids. Trimming removed 4 bases from V and 4 bases from J, with 7 bases in between. Germline CDR1 SQVTM, CDR2 ANQGSEA.

This chain connects TRBV7-9 to TRBJ2-4; 7 bases map to TRBD1. The CDR3 loop spans 18 amino acids. Germline V gene sequence: CDR1 SEHNR, CDR2 FQNEAQ (reference sequence). V dropped 5 bases and J dropped 1; count of bases not matched to a gene: 14. CDR3 DNA sequence: TGTGCCAGCAGCGGCTCAACAGGGGTCCATGGGGCCAAAAACATTCAGTACTTC. Amino acid sequence: CASSGSTGVHGAKNIQYF.